The sequence of this T cell receptor beta chain was determined in a study of T cells in Graves' hyperthyroidism and ophthalmopathy. On the study more broadly: Once the initial diagnosis was made, peripheral blood was obtained before any treatment. Study findings and constraints: Stable hyperthyroidism and ophthalmopathy were separated using 13 V-J signatures. Most expanded thyroid clonotypes above 0.001 recurred in blood.

Trimming removed 1 base from V and 2 bases from J, with 14 bases in between. The CDR3 has 15 residues. The germline CDR1 and CDR2 sequences are DFQATT and SNEGSKA (reference sequence). This clonotype was detected many times. Its antigen remains unidentified. The sample, blood from the first hyperthyroidism diagnosis, precedes any ophthalmopathy symptoms. RNA transcripts served as the template for amplifying TCR beta CDR3 regions. The HTBI primer set served for first-round RT-PCR of the TCR CDR3. TCRdb passed the multiplex PCR reads through MiXCR, listing each CDR3 protein once. The sample contains about 360,000 distinct CDR3 sequences, roughly 13% of which appear only once.

The source material was blood. This TCR was sampled from a man aged 25-45 years with Graves' hyperthyroidism that later progressed to Graves' ophthalmopathy. The chain links TRBV20-1 to TRBJ2-5; either TRBD1 or TRBD2 may supply D (6 bases each). Here the CDR3 DNA reads TGCAGTGCTAGAGCGTCGGGGGCGGTACAAGAGACCCAGTACTTC. Protein product: CSARASGAVQETQYF.